The T cell receptor (beta chain) described here comes from a study of T cells in Graves' hyperthyroidism and ophthalmopathy. The study's findings and limits: Also found in blood were most expanded thyroid clonotypes above 0.001.

Researchers took RNA transcripts and amplified the TCR beta CDR3 regions from them. A set of HTBI primers served as the primers for a first-round RT-PCR of the TCR CDR3. TCRdb processed the multiplex PCR reads anew with MiXCR; each CDR3 protein has one entry. This sample yields a few hundred thousand distinct CDR3 sequences, of which less than 25% are seen a single time; about a quarter belongs to the top ten. The length of the CDR3 is 19 residues. V gave up 0 bases and J gave up 4 bases; unmatched junction bases: 14. Germline lookup yields CDR1 MNHEY and CDR2 SVGAGI. Participants, patients aged 18 to 65, had newly diagnosed hyperthyroidism with a duration under 2 months. Uncontrolled infection, other autoimmune disease, pregnancy or lactation barred patients from enrollment. This clonotype has at least ten counts. Its matching antigen is unknown.

The TCR was taken from a man between 18 and 35 years old with Graves' hyperthyroidism. The rearrangement uses TRBV6-5 and TRBJ1-2; TRBD1 agrees at 10 bases. Source material: blood. The CDR3 DNA reads as TGTGCCAGCAGTTACTCGACTCCCAGATGGGGACAGGGGTCCTATGGCTACACCTTC. Protein product: CASSYSTPRWGQGSYGYTF.